The rows below give T cell receptor beta chains drawn from one sample of a study of regulatory T cells in long-lasting Graves disease. TCRdb redid the calling of the multiplex PCR reads with MiXCR, one entry per CDR3 protein. The sample lists about 340,000 distinct CDR3 sequences, about 19% occurring once. The material sequenced was peripheral blood mononuclear cells (PBMCs), taken when the disease was refractory, from a patient treated with antithyroid drugs. The receptors stem from a female donor with Graves disease. The CDR3 runs from the conserved cysteine through the conserved F or W. The D gene is left open where the match is weak. The size of a clone is reported for some rows only, either as once, few or many, or as a class for expanded clones.

v_call: TRBV30
clone_size: .
j_call: TRBJ2-7
d_call: TRBD1
cdr3_aa: CAWSVDRVSHEQYF
cdr3_nt: TGTGCCTGGAGTGTAGACAGGGTTTCCCACGAGCAGTACTTC

v_call: TRBV7-9
clone_size: many
j_call: TRBJ1-2
d_call: .
cdr3_aa: CASSFGSDGKGYTF
cdr3_nt: TGTGCCAGCAGCTTTGGCTCAGATGGGAAAGGCTACACCTTC

v_call: TRBV19
clone_size: few
j_call: TRBJ1-3
d_call: .
cdr3_aa: CASSIRPTWSGNTIYF
cdr3_nt: TGTGCCAGTAGTATTCGGCCCACTTGGTCTGGAAACACCATATATTTT

v_call: TRBV6-4
clone_size: few
j_call: TRBJ1-1
d_call: .
cdr3_aa: CATQKKDRLDPEAFF
cdr3_nt: TGTGCCACCCAGAAAAAAGACAGGCTGGATCCTGAAGCTTTCTTT

v_call: TRBV28
clone_size: few
j_call: TRBJ2-1
d_call: .
cdr3_aa: CASSLSGTRTYNEQFF
cdr3_nt: TGTGCCAGCAGTTTATCCGGGACCAGGACCTACAATGAGCAGTTCTTC

v_call: TRBV30
clone_size: few
j_call: TRBJ1-3
d_call: .
cdr3_aa: CAWSVRGSGNTIYF
cdr3_nt: TGTGCCTGGAGTGTACGGGGCTCTGGAAACACCATATATTTT

v_call: TRBV5-1
clone_size: .
j_call: TRBJ2-2
d_call: .
cdr3_aa: CASRETDTGELFF
cdr3_nt: TGCGCCAGCCGGGAGACGGACACCGGGGAGCTGTTTTTT

v_call: TRBV15
clone_size: many
j_call: TRBJ2-5
d_call: .
cdr3_aa: CATSREGAQEETQYF
cdr3_nt: TGTGCCACCAGCAGAGAAGGGGCTCAGGAGGAGACCCAGTACTTC

v_call: TRBV28
clone_size: few
j_call: TRBJ2-6
d_call: .
cdr3_aa: CASQIISGANVLTF
cdr3_nt: TGTGCCAGTCAGATTATCTCTGGGGCCAACGTCCTGACTTTC

v_call: TRBV3-1
clone_size: .
j_call: TRBJ1-2
d_call: TRBD1
cdr3_aa: CASSQDRGNSYGYTF
cdr3_nt: TGTGCCAGCAGCCAAGACAGGGGGAACTCCTATGGCTACACCTTC

v_call: TRBV15
clone_size: .
j_call: TRBJ2-7
d_call: .
cdr3_aa: CATSRDLGPYEQYF
cdr3_nt: TGTGCCACCAGCAGAGATCTAGGACCCTACGAGCAGTACTTC

v_call: TRBV19
clone_size: few
j_call: TRBJ2-7
d_call: .
cdr3_aa: CASSIAPPNGQYF
cdr3_nt: TGTGCCAGTAGTATCGCCCCCCCGAACGGGCAGTACTTC

v_call: TRBV7-9
clone_size: many
j_call: TRBJ1-4
d_call: .
cdr3_aa: CASSTDTGREKLFF
cdr3_nt: TGTGCCAGCAGCACGGACACTGGACGTGAAAAACTGTTTTTT

v_call: TRBV20-1
clone_size: few
j_call: TRBJ2-5
d_call: TRBD1
cdr3_aa: CSARSPGQVTSRTQYF
cdr3_nt: TGCAGTGCTAGATCTCCGGGACAGGTGACGTCTCGGACCCAGTACTTC

v_call: TRBV2
clone_size: many
j_call: TRBJ2-5
d_call: TRBD2
cdr3_aa: CASRATSGRAETQYF
cdr3_nt: TGTGCCAGCAGAGCAACTAGCGGGAGGGCAGAGACCCAGTACTTC

v_call: TRBV6-9
clone_size: once
j_call: TRBJ2-1
d_call: .
cdr3_aa: CASSYSNRYNEQFF
cdr3_nt: TGTGCCAGCAGTTACTCGAACCGTTACAATGAGCAGTTCTTC

v_call: TRBV7-6
clone_size: many
j_call: TRBJ2-2
d_call: .
cdr3_aa: CASSSGQNTGELFF
cdr3_nt: TGTGCCAGCAGCTCGGGACAGAACACCGGGGAGCTGTTTTTT

v_call: TRBV11-2
clone_size: many
j_call: TRBJ1-4
d_call: TRBD1
cdr3_aa: CASSSTTTGDEKLFF
cdr3_nt: TGTGCCAGCAGCTCCACTACCACAGGGGACGAAAAACTGTTTTTT

v_call: TRBV20-1
clone_size: many
j_call: TRBJ1-2
d_call: .
cdr3_aa: CSARGTGPYGYTF
cdr3_nt: TGCAGTGCTAGAGGCACGGGGCCTTATGGCTACACCTTC

v_call: TRBV28
clone_size: .
j_call: TRBJ2-3
d_call: .
cdr3_aa: CASSFLSTQYF
cdr3_nt: TGTGCCAGCAGTTTCCTCAGTACGCAGTATTTT

v_call: TRBV27
clone_size: few
j_call: TRBJ1-5
d_call: TRBD1
cdr3_aa: CASTTVRGRRNQPQHF
cdr3_nt: TGTGCCAGCACCACCGTCAGGGGGCGCAGGAATCAGCCCCAGCATTTT

v_call: TRBV6-5
clone_size: many
j_call: TRBJ1-2
d_call: .
cdr3_aa: CASSYSSTANYGYTF
cdr3_nt: TGTGCCAGCAGTTACTCTTCCACAGCTAACTATGGCTACACCTTC